A selection of T cell receptor beta chains follows, all from one sample in a study of neoadjuvant anti-PD-1 for oral cavity cancer. Sequenced by immunoSEQ multiplex PCR; TCRdb stores in-frame clones only, minus some. The sample has under 14,000 clones, 45% to 60% seen once. Sequences were derived from tumor tissue, sampled before nivolumab (anti-PD-1) treatment. All receptors derive from a person between 35 and 79 years old with oral cavity squamous cell carcinoma. Both conserved end residues are part of each CDR3. The D gene is left open where the match is weak. Clone size is not always given. Where it is, it says once, few, many or a class for expanded clones.

v_call	j_call	clone_size	d_call	cdr3_aa	cdr3_nt
TRBV19	TRBJ2-7	-	TRBD1	CASSTDRGPYEQYF	TGTGCCAGTAGTACGGACAGGGGGCCCTACGAGCAGTACTTC
TRBV10-1	TRBJ2-3	-	-	CASGPQGDTQYF	TGCGCCAGCGGACCTCAGGGGGATACGCAGTATTTT
TRBV5-1	TRBJ2-3	-	-	CASSPRTAQPTDTQYF	TGCGCCAGCAGCCCGAGGACAGCCCAGCCCACAGATACGCAGTATTTT
TRBV2	TRBJ1-5	-	-	CASSEAMVQPQHF	TGTGCCAGCAGTGAAGCGATGGTTCAGCCCCAGCATTTT
TRBV7-2	TRBJ1-6	-	-	CASSLQVNNSPLHF	TGTGCCAGCAGCTTACAGGTCAATAATTCACCCCTCCACTTT
TRBV6-1	TRBJ1-5	once	-	CASRRTETQPQHF	TGTGCCAGCAGAAGGACAGAGACTCAGCCCCAGCATTTT
TRBV28	TRBJ1-2	few	TRBD1	CASSLPTGVNYGYTF	TGTGCCAGCAGTTTACCGACAGGGGTGAACTATGGCTACACCTTC
TRBV13	TRBJ2-2	once	-	CASSLQGIETGELFF	TGTGCCAGCAGTCTCCAGGGTATTGAGACCGGGGAGCTGTTTTTT
TRBV5-4	TRBJ2-7	-	-	CASSPGQGGGYSYEQYF	TGTGCCAGCAGCCCCGGACAAGGGGGGGGCTACTCCTACGAGCAGTACTTC
TRBV6-5	TRBJ1-4	-	TRBD1	CASSSQGAREKLFF	TGTGCCAGCAGTTCACAGGGGGCGCGGGAAAAACTGTTTTTT
TRBV5-4	TRBJ1-3	-	TRBD1	CASSSDRGFGNTIYF	TGTGCCAGCAGCTCGGACAGGGGGTTTGGAAACACCATATATTTT
TRBV5-1	TRBJ1-1	few	-	CASRQGLVNTEAFF	TGCGCCAGCAGGCAGGGGCTGGTGAACACTGAAGCTTTCTTT
TRBV1	TRBJ1-2	few	-	CTSIGTDSFNYGYTF	TGCACCAGCATCGGGACAGACTCCTTTAACTATGGCTACACCTTC
TRBV21-1	TRBJ2-7	-	-	CASSKEGQAYEQYF	TGTGCCAGCAGCAAAGAAGGACAGGCCTACGAGCAGTACTTC
TRBV5-4	TRBJ2-1	-	TRBD2	CASSSNTGTRYNEQFF	TGTGCCAGCAGCTCGAATACTGGGACTAGGTACAATGAGCAGTTCTTC
TRBV9	TRBJ2-3	-	-	CASSVNNRGALTDTQYF	TGTGCCAGCAGCGTAAATAACCGGGGGGCCCTCACAGATACGCAGTATTTT
TRBV4-2	TRBJ1-6	few	-	CASSQQQTNNSPLHF	TGTGCCAGCAGCCAACAACAGACAAATAATTCACCCCTCCACTTT
TRBV27	TRBJ1-1	few	-	CASAGLVNTEAFF	TGTGCCAGCGCAGGGTTGGTGAACACTGAAGCTTTCTTT
TRBV6-1	TRBJ2-1	-	TRBD2	CASSDRGRIAGGPRDEQFF	TGTGCCAGCAGTGATAGAGGGAGAATAGCGGGGGGGCCTAGGGATGAGCAGTTCTTC
TRBV11-2	TRBJ1-1	-	-	CASSPSQGRVNTEAFF	TGTGCCAGCAGCCCTTCCCAGGGCAGGGTTAACACTGAAGCTTTCTTT
TRBV15	TRBJ2-5	medium-sized	-	CATSSRGGLQETQYF	TGTGCCACCAGCTCCCGGGGTGGGCTCCAAGAGACCCAGTACTTC
TRBV28	TRBJ1-2	-	-	CASFAGNPILYGYTF	TGTGCCAGCTTTGCGGGAAACCCTATTCTCTATGGCTACACCTTC
TRBV15	TRBJ1-5	-	-	CATSWTVSNQPQHF	TGTGCCACCAGCTGGACAGTGAGCAATCAGCCCCAGCATTTT
TRBV6-1	TRBJ2-7	-	-	CASSEGWLYEQYF	TGTGCCAGCAGTGAAGGGTGGTTATACGAGCAGTACTTC
TRBV9	TRBJ2-1	few	-	CASTPGGSSYNEQFF	TGTGCCAGCACCCCCGGGGGAAGCTCCTACAATGAGCAGTTCTTC
TRBV6-1	TRBJ2-4	-	TRBD1	CASSERTGTRLAKNIQYF	TGTGCCAGCAGTGAGCGGACAGGGACGCGGTTGGCCAAAAACATTCAGTACTTC
TRBV4-1	TRBJ1-5	-	TRBD1	CASSHRTGDQPQHF	TGCGCCAGCAGCCATCGGACAGGGGATCAGCCCCAGCATTTT
TRBV9	TRBJ1-6	-	TRBD1	CASSVAGQGDSPLHF	TGTGCCAGCAGCGTAGCGGGACAGGGTGATTCACCCCTCCACTTT
TRBV5-6	TRBJ2-3	few	-	CASSLAGSGATTDTQYF	TGTGCCAGCAGCTTGGCTGGCTCGGGGGCGACCACAGATACGCAGTATTTT
TRBV11-2	TRBJ2-3	few	-	CASSLFADTQYF	TGTGCCAGCAGCTTATTCGCGGATACGCAGTATTTT
TRBV19	TRBJ2-3	-	TRBD2	CASSPNRGGLTDTQYF	TGTGCCAGTAGTCCAAACCGGGGGGGCCTCACAGATACGCAGTATTTT
TRBV9	TRBJ1-2	-	TRBD1	CASSGDRGYHGYTF	TGTGCCAGCAGCGGGGACAGGGGGTATCATGGCTACACCTTC
TRBV19	TRBJ2-5	few	-	CASSTALAAQETQYF	TGTGCCAGTAGTACCGCCCTGGCGGCTCAAGAGACCCAGTACTTC
TRBV18	TRBJ1-4	medium-sized	-	CASSPFRDGEKLFF	TGTGCCAGCTCACCTTTCAGAGACGGGGAAAAACTGTTTTTT
TRBV14	TRBJ2-7	few	-	CASSQDHAVGEQYF	TGTGCCAGCAGCCAAGATCATGCGGTTGGTGAGCAGTACTTC
TRBV6-4	TRBJ2-1	-	TRBD1	CASRTGTGNTDEQFF	TGTGCCAGCAGAACCGGGACAGGGAACACGGATGAGCAGTTCTTC
TRBV27	TRBJ2-1	once	TRBD2	CASSLPVLAGGKTYNEQFF	TGTGCCAGCAGTCTCCCAGTATTAGCGGGGGGAAAGACCTACAATGAGCAGTTCTTC
TRBV6-5	TRBJ2-7	once	TRBD2	CASSYSAKLAGYEQYF	TGTGCCAGCAGTTACTCGGCGAAACTAGCGGGTTACGAGCAGTACTTC
TRBV7-9	TRBJ2-5	medium-sized	-	CASKREETQYF	TGTGCCAGCAAGAGGGAAGAGACCCAGTACTTC
TRBV9	TRBJ2-2	-	-	CASSVGTVNTGELFF	TGTGCCAGCAGCGTAGGGACAGTCAACACCGGGGAGCTGTTTTTT
TRBV6-5	TRBJ1-5	-	TRBD1	CASRGTGRPNQPQHF	TGTGCCAGCAGAGGGACAGGGAGGCCCAATCAGCCCCAGCATTTT
TRBV7-9	TRBJ2-7	-	TRBD1	CASSLAGTGLDEQYF	TGTGCCAGCAGCTTGGCCGGGACAGGCCTAGACGAGCAGTACTTC
TRBV5-1	TRBJ1-4	-	-	CASSLTGKLATNEKLFF	TGCGCCAGCAGCTTGACAGGGAAACTAGCAACTAATGAAAAACTGTTTTTT
TRBV6-5	TRBJ2-1	-	-	CASSYSYFNLRNEQFF	TGTGCCAGCAGTTACTCCTACTTTAACCTTAGGAATGAGCAGTTCTTC
TRBV7-3	TRBJ1-2	-	-	CASSLFSRDKNFYGYTF	TGTGCCAGCAGCTTATTTTCGAGGGACAAGAATTTCTATGGCTACACCTTC
TRBV11-2	TRBJ2-1	-	TRBD2	CASSLRGGAGYNEQFF	TGTGCCAGCAGCTTACGCGGGGGGGCCGGGTACAATGAGCAGTTCTTC
TRBV6-9	TRBJ1-2	few	-	CASSEWAGRDGYTF	TGTGCCAGCAGTGAATGGGCAGGGAGAGATGGCTACACCTTC
TRBV6-1	TRBJ1-5	-	-	CASSELQGYSNQPQHF	TGTGCCAGCAGTGAACTTCAAGGCTATAGCAATCAGCCCCAGCATTTT
TRBV7-9	TRBJ2-3	-	-	CASSLQGDTQYF	TGTGCCAGCAGCTTACAGGGGGATACGCAGTATTTT
TRBV28	TRBJ1-2	few	-	CASRRGWGYGYTF	TGTGCCAGCCGCCGGGGGTGGGGGTATGGCTACACCTTC
TRBV30	TRBJ1-2	medium-sized	-	CAWSIQGFGDYGYTF	TGTGCCTGGAGTATACAGGGTTTTGGAGACTATGGCTACACCTTC